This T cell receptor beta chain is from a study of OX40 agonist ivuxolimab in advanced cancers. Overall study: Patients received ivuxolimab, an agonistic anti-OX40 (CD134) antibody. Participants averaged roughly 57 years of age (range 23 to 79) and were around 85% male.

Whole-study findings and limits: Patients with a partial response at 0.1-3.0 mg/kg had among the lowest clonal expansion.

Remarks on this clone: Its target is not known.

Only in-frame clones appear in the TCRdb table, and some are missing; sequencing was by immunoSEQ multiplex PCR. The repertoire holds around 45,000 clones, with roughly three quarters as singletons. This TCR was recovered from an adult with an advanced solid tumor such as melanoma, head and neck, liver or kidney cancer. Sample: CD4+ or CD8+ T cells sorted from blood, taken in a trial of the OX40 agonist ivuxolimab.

The CDR3 bases are TGTGCCAGCAGTTCCTTTGGGGGAGGCTACGAGCAGTACTTC. The encoded protein is CASSSFGGGYEQYF. The chain joins TRBV6-1 to TRBJ2-7, with D possibly TRBD2 on 6 matching bases. The CDR3 runs 14 residues. Germline V lookup: CDR1 MNHNS, CDR2 SASEGT. The V end was cut by 5 bases, the J end by 3 bases, with 14 bases between.